This TCR beta chain came from a study of molecular identifiers for immune sequencing clone quantification. This clonotype appeared many times. An end of the junction does not agree with germline; a read error may underlie this. Sequencing libraries of naive CD8 cells derived from roughly 20,000 to 1,000,000 sorted cells with 10%, 30% or 50% RNA. MiXCR, run by TCRdb on the PCR reads, gives a single entry per CDR3 protein. The top ten hold 0.94% of the sample, which has approximately 97,000 distinct CDR3 sequences, 20% to 25% seen once. This clonotype was sampled from a human donor in good health. Some libraries in this study had Jurkat cell RNA spiked in. The sequenced sample consisted of naive CD8+ T cells from blood, with Jurkat cell RNA spiked in. The subset was: FACS-sorted CD8+CD4-CCR7+CD45RA+ naive T cells.

The CDR3 nucleotides are TGTGCCAGCAGCTTGGGGACAACACTCTACGAGCAGTACTTC. It specifies CASSLGTTLYEQYF. This chain joins TRBV5-3 and TRBJ2-7; tentative D call: TRBD1 (6 bases). Being an ORF, TRBV5-3 has a function that is uncertain. The CDR3 runs 14 residues.